These 18 T cell receptor beta chains were all obtained from the same sample, sequenced in a study of CD8 T cell repertoires and HIV-1 epitope variants. No antigens are known for them. Assay: immunoSEQ multiplex PCR; the TCRdb copy retains only in-frame clones and omits some. Of 6,000 or so clones listed, 66% were seen once; the top ten hold less than 50%. Source material: cultured CD8+ T cells derived from PBMCs. The receptors here all came from a male donor with HIV.

This chain joins TRBV4-3 and TRBJ1-2, with D unresolved. V was shortened by 4 bases and J by 6 bases, with 18 bases between the two germline ends. This CDR3 region has 15 residues. Germline CDR1 and CDR2: LGHNA and YSLEER. In DNA form, the CDR3 reads TGCGCCAGCAGCCCAGGTATGGCGCGGCTGGATGGCTACACCTTC. Protein sequence: CASSPGMARLDGYTF.

V is TRBV28 and J is TRBJ1-2, with D maybe TRBD1 (6 bases). CDR1 is MDHEN and CDR2 is SYDVKM in the germline V gene. Between the trimmed V and J ends, which lost 4 bases and 1 base, there was a span of 28 bases. The CDR3 is made up of 20 amino acids. CDR3 sequence: CASSSTRPEKPDSHNYGYTF. The CDR3 nucleotides read TGTGCCAGCAGTTCCACCCGCCCTGAGAAACCGGACAGCCATAACTATGGCTACACCTTC.

The CDR3 loop is CASSAAGSNQPQHF. As DNA, the CDR3 is TGTGCCAGCAGTGCGGCAGGGAGCAATCAGCCCCAGCATTTT. J is TRBJ1-5 and V is TRBV6-5; possible D gene TRBD1, 5 bases. The germline V gene encodes CDR1 MNHEY and CDR2 SVGAGI. Trimming took off 5 bases at V and 1 base at J, with 9 bases between the two ends. CDR3 size: 14 residues.

This clone has only a few counts. The V call is TRBV9, the J call TRBJ2-7, with unresolved D. The length of the CDR3 is 12 residues. Per germline, CDR1 SGDLS and CDR2 YYNGEE. The germline V and J ends were trimmed by 4 bases and 2 bases, with 7 bases remaining between them. The CDR3 loop is CASSPSTYEQYF. CDR3 bases: TGTGCCAGCAGCCCGAGCACCTACGAGCAGTACTTC.

This sequence joins TRBV10-2 and TRBJ2-6; 8 bases agree with TRBD1. Germline CDR1 and CDR2: WSHSY and SAAADI. V shed 3 bases, J shed 0 bases, and the junction held 10 bases outside the gene matches. CDR3 size: 19 residues. This CDR3 is CASSDKTGAWASGANVLTF. For the CDR3, the DNA is TGCGCCAGCAGTGATAAGACAGGGGCGTGGGCCTCTGGGGCCAACGTCCTGACTTTC.

This rearrangement joins TRBV19 to TRBJ2-6; TRBD1 might be the D (6 bases). The ends were cut back, 5 bases at V and 4 bases at J, with 15 bases in the middle. CDR1 and CDR2 (germline): LNHDA, SQIVND (reference sequence). The CDR3 totals 16 residues. The CDR3 here is CASSAVRGMGANVLTF. CDR3 sequence (DNA): TGTGCCAGTAGTGCGGTTAGGGGGATGGGGGCCAACGTCCTGACTTTC.

The V call is TRBV9, the J call TRBJ2-7; 11 bases are shared with TRBD2. The J segment lost 6 bases and the V segment lost 7 bases, leaving 6 bases of the junction unmatched. Germline values: CDR1 SGDLS, CDR2 YYNGEE. There are 13 residues in the CDR3. The CDR3 coding sequence is TGTGCCAGCGGTCCTAGCGGGAGGACCGAGCAGTACTTC. Its translation is CASGPSGRTEQYF.

The chain is built from TRBV18 and TRBJ2-5; D perhaps matches TRBD2 (6 bases). This CDR3 spans 14 amino acids. Germline CDR1 and CDR2: KGHSH and LQKENI. V lost 4 bases and J 0 bases, leaving 9 bases between the germline ends. The CDR3 DNA reads as TGTGCCAGCTCACTGGGGGGAGACCAAGAGACCCAGTACTTC. Translating it yields CASSLGGDQETQYF.

In its sample, this clone is medium-sized (0.01 to 0.1%). This chain joins TRBV7-2 and TRBJ2-3; no firm D call. V was pared by 4 bases and J by 3 bases, with 11 bases between. Germline values: CDR1 SGHTA, CDR2 FQGNSA. There are 14 residues in the CDR3. CDR3 nucleotides: TGTGCCAGCAGCTCCGTACTGGCGACAGATACGCAGTATTTT. It is translated as CASSSVLATDTQYF.

The chain combines TRBV5-1 with TRBJ2-1, with D tentatively TRBD2 (6 bases). CDR1 is SGHRS and CDR2 is YFSETQ in the germline V gene. This CDR3 is 15 amino acids long. V lost 4 bases to trimming and J lost 4 bases, with 15 bases between them. The chain's CDR3 is CASSGGTAQYNEQFF. Written as DNA, the CDR3 is TGCGCCAGCAGCGGGGGGACCGCACAATACAATGAGCAGTTCTTC.

This clone was seen a single time. For the CDR3, the DNA is TGTGCCAGCAGCTTGGGTCCGGGGGCGGAAGCTTTCTTT. It codes for CASSLGPGAEAFF. The V gene is TRBV5-6, the J gene TRBJ1-1; D is possibly TRBD1 (6 bases). Trimming stripped 0 bases from V and 8 bases from J, with 11 bases between. CDR1 and CDR2 (germline): SGHDT, YYEEEE. The CDR3 has 13 residues. The full variable domain, with the rest looked up from reference TRBV5-6 and TRBJ1-1, is DAGVTQSPTHLIKTRGQQVTLRCSPKSGHDTVSWYQQALGQGPQFIFQYYEEEERQRGNFPDRFSGHQFPNYSSELNVNALLLGDSALYLCASSLGPGAEAFFGQGTRLTVV.

The chain uses TRBV6-5 and TRBJ1-1; TRBD1 matches at 7 bases. The CDR3 loop spans 15 amino acids. Germline V gene sequence: CDR1 MNHEY, CDR2 SVGAGI. After removal of 6 bases from V and 0 bases from J, the junction contained 7 bases not matched to a gene. CDR3 sequence reads: CASRLETGLNTEAFF. CDR3 coding DNA: TGTGCCAGCAGGCTCGAGACAGGGTTGAACACTGAAGCTTTCTTT.

The CDR3 protein is CASSVGEAGYNSPLHF. CDR3 DNA: TGTGCCAGCAGCGTAGGGGAGGCTGGGTATAATTCACCCCTCCACTTT. The genes are TRBV9 and TRBJ1-6; D not certain. CDR1 and CDR2 from the germline V gene are SGDLS and YYNGEE. Trimming took off 0 bases at V and 4 bases at J, with 11 bases between the two ends. This CDR3 is built from 16 residues.

This clone was seen just once. This chain connects TRBV27 to TRBJ2-1, with D possibly matching TRBD1 (6 bases). Germline V gene sequence: CDR1 MNHEY, CDR2 SMNVEV (reference sequence). Trimming pared 5 bases from V and 5 bases from J, leaving 22 bases between. The CDR3 length is 17 residues. The CDR3 region has the DNA TGTGCCAGCAGTCCGCCCCTTTTGGTGGGGGCGAACAATGAGCAGTTCTTC. Translation: CASSPPLLVGANNEQFF.

J is TRBJ2-3 and V is TRBV10-3, with 13 bases lining up with TRBD2. This CDR3 contains 17 residues. The V and J ends lost 6 bases and 2 bases, in that order; junction bases with no gene match: 8. Germline V lookup: CDR1 ENHRY, CDR2 SYGVKD. This CDR3 reads CAIRERTSGSPTDTQYF. The CDR3 nucleotides read TGTGCCATCAGGGAAAGGACTAGCGGGAGCCCCACAGATACGCAGTATTTT.

The chain uses TRBV9 and TRBJ2-1; 8 bases are a match to TRBD2. The V gene's germline CDR1 is SGDLS and CDR2 YYNGEE. The J segment lost 7 bases and the V segment lost 0 bases, leaving 15 bases of the junction unmatched. There are 18 residues in the CDR3. The CDR3 reads CASSVVGVGLGSRNEQFF. The CDR3 coding sequence is TGTGCCAGCAGCGTAGTTGGTGTGGGACTAGGGTCTCGGAATGAGCAGTTCTTC.

This clone was recorded only once. The chain joins TRBV10-3 to TRBJ2-7, with TRBD1 identical over 10 bases. The CDR3 contains 15 residues. Unmatched junction bases numbered 8, after V lost 6 bases and J lost 3 bases. CDR1 ENHRY and CDR2 SYGVKD come from the germline V gene. The CDR3: CAIRSAGQGHYEQYF. CDR3 DNA: TGTGCCATCAGATCGGCGGGACAGGGGCACTACGAGCAGTACTTC.

V usage is TRBV19 and J usage is TRBJ2-2; possibly TRBD2 for D (6 bases). V was trimmed by 10 bases and J by 6 bases, leaving 12 bases between them. The CDR3 is 12 residues long. Per the germline V gene, CDR1 is LNHDA and CDR2 is SQIVND (reference sequence). The CDR3 DNA follows: TGTGCCACTACCTGGGGGGCCGGGGAGCTGTTTTTT. This encodes CATTWGAGELFF. Using reference TRBV19 and TRBJ2-2 for the parts outside the CDR3, the full variable domain is DGGITQSPKYLFRKEGQNVTLSCEQNLNHDAMYWYRQDPGQGLRLIYYSQIVNDFQKGDIAEGYSVSREKKESFPLTVTSAQKNPTAFYLCATTWGAGELFFGEGSRLTVL.